The text below deals with one T cell receptor beta chain. The antigen this receptor binds is unknown. The record has no base qualities; no much larger clone is one base away. The data were obtained in a study of early T cells in non-severe SARS-CoV-2 infection (dated by TCRdb to about 2021). Study-wide context: Bulk RNA from unsorted whole blood was used for TCR sequencing, so alpha and beta chains could not be paired. Overall results and qualifications from the work: Matching against VDJdb was skewed toward anti-spike CD8 responses, likely underestimated virus-specific expansions, and missed private and CD4 specificities.

A case-control design nested within a healthcare worker cohort in London, UK, was used, with weekly nasopharyngeal swab PCR tests and blood sampling performed. Healthcare workers were recruited during the week of the UK lockdown, between 23 and 31 March 2020, and followed weekly for up to roughly 15 weeks. Spanning cysteine to phenylalanine, the CDR3 consists of 13 amino acids. Solely the CDR3 DNA is kept, with 39 bases framed from the first base. Trimmed from V: 9 bases; trimmed from J: 3 bases; junction bases lacking a gene match: 7. In the germline V gene (reference sequence), CDR1 corresponds to LNHDA and CDR2 to SQIVND. Library preparation used 5' RACE. The instrument given in TCRdb is NextSeq 500. The TCR library protocol attached unique molecular identifiers to individual cDNA molecules to correct for sequencing error and PCR bias. Both TCR alpha and beta chains were sequenced, and tight co-correlation was observed between alpha and beta sequence abundances in each sample. As for the original processing: Decombinator V4 was used to annotate TCR sequences for V gene, J gene and CDR3. Expanded TCRs were defined as changing significantly between any two time points under a Poisson model with p below 0.0001. TCR abundances were normalised to the total number of TCRs sequenced per sample and expressed as counts per million. MAIT TCRs were defined by TRAV1-2 paired with TRAJ12, TRAJ20 or TRAJ33, and iNKT TCRs by TRAV10 paired with TRAJ18. VDJdb, accessed 1 November 2021, was searched for CMV, EBV and SARS-CoV-2 annotated TCRs, excluding TCRs annotated for multiple antigens. TCRdb trimmed public reads at Q25 via fastp, called clones via MiXCR and kept in-frame beta chains. All rows with the same CDR3 protein become a single entry with the most common DNA and genes. None of the V and J calls come from the authors' own analysis; TCRdb made them. The sample table holds about 67,000 distinct CDR3 sequences, of which 8% to 10% were seen once. In total, the top ten clones hold 15% to 18% of the sample.

The chain uses TRBV19 and TRBJ2-7, with 8 bases in between that match TRBD1. The TCR originated in an adult who was a healthcare worker with PCR-confirmed SARS-CoV-2 infection or an uninfected control (not recorded which). The starting material was whole blood, obtained at baseline. In nucleotides, the sequence is TGTGCCAGCGGACAGGGCAACTACTACGAGCAGTACTTC. Its protein reads: CASGQGNYYEQYF. Beyond the CDR3, the reference TRBV19 and TRBJ2-7 genes provide the residues; the full variable domain reads: DGGITQSPKYLFRKEGQNVTLSCEQNLNHDAMYWYRQDPGQGLRLIYYSQIVNDFQKGDIAEGYSVSREKKESFPLTVTSAQKNPTAFYLCASGQGNYYEQYFGPGTRLTVT.